This is a list of T cell receptor beta chains from one sample in a study of T cells after yellow fever vaccination. TCRdb passed the 5' RACE reads through MiXCR, listing each CDR3 protein once. The sample contains around 550,000 distinct CDR3 sequences, roughly a fifth of which appear only once. Sequencing used PBMCs, obtained 15 days after the yellow fever booster vaccination. The receptor source for this set is a young man who received the YFV17D yellow fever vaccine. Both conserved end residues are part of each CDR3. The D gene is left open where the match is weak. Rows give clone size only sometimes, using once, few, many, or a class for an expanded clone.

TRBJ2-1	TRBD2	TRBV6-4	many	TGTGCCAGCAGTCGAGGACTAGCGGCCGTCAATGAGCAGTTCTTC	CASSRGLAAVNEQFF
TRBJ1-6	.	TRBV7-9	.	TGTGCCAGCAGCCCACAGGGCATCGGGGTACCCCTCCACTTT	CASSPQGIGVPLHF
TRBJ1-1	.	TRBV20-1	.	TGCAGTGCTACAGACAACACTGAAGCTTTCTTT	CSATDNTEAFF
TRBJ2-5	TRBD2	TRBV4-3	.	TGCGCCAGCAGCTCGACTAGCGGGAGAGGAGAGACCCAGTACTTC	CASSSTSGRGETQYF
TRBJ2-7	TRBD2	TRBV30	few	TGTGCCTGGAGTTATGAAGCGGGAGGTTCCGAGCAGTACTTC	CAWSYEAGGSEQYF
TRBJ2-1	.	TRBV7-2	few	TGTGCCAGCAGCTCCCTACAGGGCTACAATGAGCAGTTCTTC	CASSSLQGYNEQFF
TRBJ1-2	.	TRBV28	few	TGTGCCAGCAGCTCAGGGTCGGGTGGCTACACCTTC	CASSSGSGGYTF
TRBJ2-7	TRBD2	TRBV6-1	.	TGTGCCAGCACCGCGCGGGAGGGTGCCTACGAGCAGTACTTC	CASTAREGAYEQYF
TRBJ1-1	.	TRBV29-1	many	TGCAGCGCGTACAGGGTGAACACTGAAGCTTTCTTT	CSAYRVNTEAFF
TRBJ2-1	.	TRBV20-1	few	TGCAGTGCTAGGGACACCGAAGGTTATGAGCAGTTCTTC	CSARDTEGYEQFF
TRBJ2-1	TRBD1	TRBV6-2/TRBV6-3	.	TGTGCCAGCAGTAGGACAGGGGGAAGCAATGAGCAGTTCTTC	CASSRTGGSNEQFF
TRBJ2-1	TRBD2	TRBV7-3	.	TGTGCCAGCAGCTTAACGGGCCCAGCGGGAGCGGTGAATGAGCAGTTCTTC	CASSLTGPAGAVNEQFF
TRBJ2-1	TRBD2	TRBV24-1	many	TGTGCCACCAGTGATTTTCCGATAGCGGGAGTGTCCTACAATGAGCAGTTCTTC	CATSDFPIAGVSYNEQFF
TRBJ1-5	.	TRBV13	.	TGTGCCAGCAGCTTCGGTCGGGGGGCGGCTCAGCCCCAGCATTTT	CASSFGRGAAQPQHF
TRBJ2-2	TRBD2	TRBV20-1	.	TGCAGTGCTACCTACGGGGCTAGCGGGAGGGCCGGGGAGCTGTTTTTT	CSATYGASGRAGELFF
TRBJ2-7	.	TRBV6-1	once	TGTGCCAGCACTAGCGCCGGGGGCTACGAGCAGTACTTC	CASTSAGGYEQYF
TRBJ2-1	.	TRBV27	few	TGTGCCAGCAGACCGGAAACAGGATTCTACAATGAGCAGTTCTTC	CASRPETGFYNEQFF
TRBJ2-1	.	TRBV20-1	.	TGCAGTGCTAGAGATTGGGTGCGCGGTGAGCAGTTCTTC	CSARDWVRGEQFF
TRBJ2-7	TRBD2	TRBV7-9	few	TGTGCCAGCAGCTTAGGCGGGACTAGCGGGAGTATCGAGCAGTACTTC	CASSLGGTSGSIEQYF
TRBJ2-1	.	TRBV19	.	TGTGCCAGTAGTGTAAGGGGTTACAATGAGCAGTTCTTC	CASSVRGYNEQFF
TRBJ2-3	.	TRBV5-6	.	TGTGCCAGCAGTTTTTTTTTCCTAGGAGATACGCAGTATTTT	CASSFFFLGDTQYF
TRBJ2-3	.	TRBV4-3	many	TGCGCCAGCAGCCAAGATCGGGCGAGCGGTAGCACAGATACGCAGTATTTT	CASSQDRASGSTDTQYF
TRBJ1-6	TRBD1	TRBV18	.	TGTGCCAGCTCACCCGGGACAGGGGATTTGTCACCCCTCCACTTT	CASSPGTGDLSPLHF
TRBJ2-1	TRBD2	TRBV4-2	.	TGTGCCAGCAGCCAAGAGGCGGGAGTTTATAATGAGCAGTTCTTC	CASSQEAGVYNEQFF
TRBJ2-7	TRBD1	TRBV9	.	TGTGCCAGCAGCGAGACCGGGACAGGGGTCGAGCAGTACTTC	CASSETGTGVEQYF